This TCR beta chain was documented in a study of T cell changes during pregnancy in multiple sclerosis. Deletions cut 0 bases from V and 0 bases from J, with 12 bases between. This CDR3 comprises 17 residues. The germline CDR1 and CDR2 sequences are SGHTA and FQGNSA. Profiling relied on immunoSEQ multiplex PCR, and the TCRdb table lists in-frame clones only, not all of them. Of 90,000 or so clones listed, 90% to 95% are singletons. The rearrangement uses TRBV7-2 and TRBJ2-4; tentative D call: TRBD1 (6 bases). Specimen: PBMCs, collected in the first trimester of pregnancy. The receptor was isolated from a female donor in good health, serving as a control in a pregnancy study. Some clones in this sample may be carry-over from other donors' samples. This CDR3 reads CASSLAGAGVAKNIQYF. The CDR3 region has the DNA TGTGCCAGCAGCTTAGCTGGGGCAGGGGTAGCCAAAAACATTCAGTACTTC.